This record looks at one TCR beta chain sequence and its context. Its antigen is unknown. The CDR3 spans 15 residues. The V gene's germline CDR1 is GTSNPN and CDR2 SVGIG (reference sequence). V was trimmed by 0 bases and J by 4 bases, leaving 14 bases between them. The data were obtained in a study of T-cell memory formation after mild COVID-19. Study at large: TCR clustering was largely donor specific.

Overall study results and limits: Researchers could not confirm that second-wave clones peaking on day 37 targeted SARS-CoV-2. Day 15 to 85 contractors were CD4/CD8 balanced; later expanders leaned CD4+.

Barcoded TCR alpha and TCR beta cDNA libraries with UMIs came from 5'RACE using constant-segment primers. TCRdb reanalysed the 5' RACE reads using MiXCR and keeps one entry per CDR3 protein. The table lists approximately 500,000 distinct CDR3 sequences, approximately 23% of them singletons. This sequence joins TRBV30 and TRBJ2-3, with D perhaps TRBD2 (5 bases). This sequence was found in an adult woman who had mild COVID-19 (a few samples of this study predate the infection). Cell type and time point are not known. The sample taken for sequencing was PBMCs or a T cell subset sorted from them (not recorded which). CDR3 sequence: CAWSVFPGSADTQYF. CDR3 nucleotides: TGTGCCTGGAGTGTATTCCCGGGGTCAGCAGATACGCAGTATTTT.